This is a list of T cell receptor beta chains from one sample in a study of metastatic and nonmetastatic thyroid tumors. TCRdb ran MiXCR on the PCR reads. The repertoire holds roughly 40,000 clones, with approximately 16% as singletons. Sequenced input: blood. Every receptor here comes from a female donor with papillary thyroid cancer or a benign thyroid nodule (not recorded which). Some clones in this sample may be carry-over from other donors' samples. CDR3s include the opening cysteine and the closing phenylalanine or tryptophan. The D gene is left open where the match is weak. Not all rows give a size; the values are once, few, many and, for expanded clones, a class.

abundance: few; d_gene: TRBD1; j_gene: TRBJ1-5; v_gene: TRBV6-1; CDR3aa: CASSAAGQGYNQPQHF; CDR3nt: TGTGCCAGCAGTGCCGCAGGACAGGGGTACAATCAGCCCCAGCATTTT
abundance: NA; d_gene: NA; j_gene: TRBJ2-1; v_gene: TRBV4-2; CDR3aa: CASSRAEGNEQFF; CDR3nt: TGTGCCAGCAGCCGCGCCGAGGGGAATGAGCAGTTCTTC
abundance: many; d_gene: TRBD1; j_gene: TRBJ2-1; v_gene: TRBV20-1; CDR3aa: CSARDVPGQGAFTNEQFF; CDR3nt: TGCAGTGCTAGGGACGTGCCGGGACAGGGGGCTTTTACAAATGAGCAGTTCTTC
abundance: many; d_gene: TRBD2; j_gene: TRBJ2-1; v_gene: TRBV2; CDR3aa: CASRPTSAWYNEQFF; CDR3nt: TGTGCCAGCAGGCCAACTAGCGCCTGGTACAATGAGCAGTTCTTC
abundance: many; d_gene: TRBD1; j_gene: TRBJ1-1; v_gene: TRBV29-1; CDR3aa: CSVEDPQGKGTEAFF; CDR3nt: TGCAGCGTTGAAGACCCACAGGGGAAAGGCACTGAAGCTTTCTTT
abundance: few; d_gene: NA; j_gene: TRBJ2-1; v_gene: TRBV6-5; CDR3aa: CASSYSIRVLYNEQFF; CDR3nt: TGTGCCAGCAGTTACTCTATCAGGGTGCTTTACAATGAGCAGTTCTTT
abundance: few; d_gene: NA; j_gene: TRBJ1-6; v_gene: TRBV9; CDR3aa: CASSVGSSSYNSPLHF; CDR3nt: TGTGCCAGCAGCGTAGGGAGCAGCTCCTATAATTCACCCCTCCACTTT
abundance: medium-sized; d_gene: TRBD1; j_gene: TRBJ1-1; v_gene: TRBV2; CDR3aa: CASSQDRGLTEAFF; CDR3nt: TGTGCCAGCAGCCAGGACAGGGGGCTCACTGAAGCTTTCTTT
abundance: many; d_gene: NA; j_gene: TRBJ2-1; v_gene: TRBV4-1; CDR3aa: CASSHRYNEQFF; CDR3nt: TGCGCCAGCAGCCACCGCTACAATGAGCAGTTCTTC
abundance: many; d_gene: NA; j_gene: TRBJ1-2; v_gene: TRBV5-1; CDR3aa: CASSFSQGGMDGYTF; CDR3nt: TGCGCCAGCAGCTTTTCACAGGGAGGTATGGATGGCTACACCTTC
abundance: many; d_gene: NA; j_gene: TRBJ1-2; v_gene: TRBV9; CDR3aa: CASSVDGVSNYGYTF; CDR3nt: TGTGCCAGCAGCGTAGACGGGGTATCTAACTATGGCTACACCTTC
abundance: many; d_gene: NA; j_gene: TRBJ1-1; v_gene: TRBV28; CDR3aa: CATVLAGERNTEAFF; CDR3nt: TGTGCCACCGTCTTGGCAGGCGAAAGGAACACTGAAGCTTTCTTT
abundance: many; d_gene: NA; j_gene: TRBJ2-6; v_gene: TRBV11-2; CDR3aa: CASSLGPGDYSGANVLTF; CDR3nt: TGTGCCAGCAGCTTAGGTCCAGGGGATTACTCTGGGGCCAACGTCCTGACTTTC
abundance: NA; d_gene: NA; j_gene: TRBJ2-7; v_gene: TRBV7-2; CDR3aa: CASSARATGAYEQYF; CDR3nt: TGTGCCAGCAGCGCCCGAGCAACGGGGGCCTACGAGCAGTACTTC
abundance: many; d_gene: TRBD1; j_gene: TRBJ2-1; v_gene: TRBV20-1; CDR3aa: CSARQPGGSYNEQFF; CDR3nt: TGCAGTGCTAGGCAACCAGGGGGCTCCTACAATGAGCAGTTCTTC
abundance: NA; d_gene: TRBD1; j_gene: TRBJ2-7; v_gene: TRBV11-3; CDR3aa: CASSPRQGGYEQYF; CDR3nt: TGTGCCAGCAGCCCCCGACAGGGTGGCTACGAGCAGTACTTC
abundance: few; d_gene: NA; j_gene: TRBJ1-1; v_gene: TRBV6-1; CDR3aa: CASSERRKCEALF; CDR3nt: TGTGCCAGCAGTGAACGTCGCAAATGTGAAGCTTTATTT
abundance: NA; d_gene: TRBD1; j_gene: TRBJ2-3; v_gene: TRBV9; CDR3aa: CASSVGPSYRGQTDTQYF; CDR3nt: TGTGCCAGCAGCGTAGGACCCTCTTACAGGGGGCAGACAGATACGCAGTATTTT
abundance: NA; d_gene: NA; j_gene: TRBJ1-2; v_gene: TRBV30; CDR3aa: CAWSVGLTYGYTF; CDR3nt: TGTGCCTGGAGTGTAGGACTCACCTATGGCTACACCTTC
abundance: many; d_gene: TRBD1; j_gene: TRBJ2-1; v_gene: TRBV4-1; CDR3aa: CASSPIQGAIEQFF; CDR3nt: TGCGCCAGCAGCCCGATACAGGGGGCCATTGAGCAGTTCTTC
abundance: few; d_gene: NA; j_gene: TRBJ1-1; v_gene: TRBV5-1; CDR3aa: CASSPPGVSTEAFF; CDR3nt: TGCGCCAGCAGCCCCCCGGGGGTGAGCACTGAAGCTTTCTTT
abundance: few; d_gene: TRBD2; j_gene: TRBJ2-4; v_gene: TRBV7-2; CDR3aa: CASSLRSGGGQNIQYF; CDR3nt: TGTGCCAGCAGCTTAAGGAGCGGGGGGGGCCAAAACATTCAGTACTTC
abundance: NA; d_gene: TRBD2; j_gene: TRBJ2-1; v_gene: TRBV4-2; CDR3aa: CASSQEAGGSYNEQFF; CDR3nt: TGTGCCAGCAGCCAAGAAGCGGGAGGTTCCTACAATGAGCAGTTCTTC
abundance: NA; d_gene: NA; j_gene: TRBJ2-7; v_gene: TRBV12-3/TRBV12-4; CDR3aa: CASTPRVMAKYEQYF; CDR3nt: TGTGCCAGCACCCCCCGCGTGATGGCGAAGTACGAGCAGTACTTC
abundance: many; d_gene: NA; j_gene: TRBJ1-6; v_gene: TRBV6-1; CDR3aa: CASARVFGSPLHF; CDR3nt: TGTGCCAGCGCAAGGGTATTTGGGTCACCCCTCCACTTT
abundance: many; d_gene: TRBD2; j_gene: TRBJ2-1; v_gene: TRBV7-6; CDR3aa: CASSTGLAGGTEQFF; CDR3nt: TGTGCCAGCAGCACGGGACTAGCGGGAGGAACTGAGCAGTTCTTC
abundance: NA; d_gene: NA; j_gene: TRBJ2-2; v_gene: TRBV4-2; CDR3aa: CASSQGGGELFF; CDR3nt: TGTGCCAGCAGCCAAGGGGGGGGGGAGCTGTTTTTT
abundance: NA; d_gene: NA; j_gene: TRBJ2-1; v_gene: TRBV11-1; CDR3aa: CASSYGLSAYNGQFF; CDR3nt: TGTGCCAGCAGCTACGGACTATCGGCCTACAATGGGCAGTTCTTC
abundance: many; d_gene: NA; j_gene: TRBJ1-2; v_gene: TRBV4-1; CDR3aa: CASSPRGGEWGGYTF; CDR3nt: TGCGCCAGCAGCCCCAGAGGGGGGGAATGGGGTGGCTACACCTTC
abundance: NA; d_gene: NA; j_gene: TRBJ2-7; v_gene: TRBV20-1; CDR3aa: CSALRAGDPYKQYF; CDR3nt: TGCAGTGCCCTTAGGGCAGGGGATCCATACAAGCAGTACTTC
abundance: NA; d_gene: TRBD2; j_gene: TRBJ2-7; v_gene: TRBV4-2; CDR3aa: CASSQGLAEQYEQYF; CDR3nt: TGTGCCAGCAGCCAAGGGCTAGCGGAACAATACGAGCAGTACTTC
abundance: few; d_gene: NA; j_gene: TRBJ2-7; v_gene: TRBV15; CDR3aa: CATSRYWDTYYEQYF; CDR3nt: TGTGCCACCAGCAGATATTGGGACACCTACTACGAGCAGTACTTC
abundance: many; d_gene: NA; j_gene: TRBJ1-5; v_gene: TRBV11-2; CDR3aa: CASSNEAQPQHF; CDR3nt: TGTGCCAGCAGCAACGAGGCTCAGCCCCAGCATTTT
abundance: many; d_gene: NA; j_gene: TRBJ1-2; v_gene: TRBV20-1; CDR3aa: CSAGTFNYGYTF; CDR3nt: TGCAGTGCGGGGACTTTTAACTATGGCTACACCTTC
abundance: NA; d_gene: TRBD1; j_gene: TRBJ1-2; v_gene: TRBV28; CDR3aa: CASSLGTGGVEWGYTF; CDR3nt: TGTGCCAGCAGTTTAGGGACAGGGGGAGTCGAGTGGGGATACACCTTC
abundance: many; d_gene: TRBD1; j_gene: TRBJ2-1; v_gene: TRBV19; CDR3aa: CASSLTGSYNEQFF; CDR3nt: TGTGCCAGTAGTTTGACAGGGTCCTACAATGAGCAGTTCTTC
abundance: few; d_gene: NA; j_gene: TRBJ1-2; v_gene: TRBV10-3; CDR3aa: CAISTGNYVFTF; CDR3nt: TGTGCCATCAGTACAGGGAACTATGTCTTCACCTTC
abundance: many; d_gene: TRBD1; j_gene: TRBJ2-3; v_gene: TRBV9; CDR3aa: CASSVDPGTGLDTQYF; CDR3nt: TGTGCCAGCAGCGTAGATCCGGGGACAGGGTTGGATACGCAGTATTTT
abundance: many; d_gene: TRBD1; j_gene: TRBJ2-5; v_gene: TRBV7-9; CDR3aa: CASSTGGWETQYF; CDR3nt: TGTGCCAGCAGCACAGGGGGCTGGGAGACCCAGTACTTC
abundance: many; d_gene: NA; j_gene: TRBJ1-1; v_gene: TRBV7-9; CDR3aa: CASSLTEAFF; CDR3nt: TGTGCCAGCAGCTTAACCGAAGCTTTCTTT
abundance: many; d_gene: NA; j_gene: TRBJ2-2; v_gene: TRBV12-3/TRBV12-4; CDR3aa: CASSLAPAGELFF; CDR3nt: TGTGCCAGCAGTTTAGCCCCCGCCGGGGAGCTGTTTTTT
abundance: NA; d_gene: NA; j_gene: TRBJ2-7; v_gene: TRBV12-3/TRBV12-4; CDR3aa: CASSYQVETYDQYF; CDR3nt: TGCGCCAGCAGCTACCAAGTCGAAACCTACGATCAGTACTTC
abundance: many; d_gene: NA; j_gene: TRBJ1-2; v_gene: TRBV20-1; CDR3aa: CSADFFGGVDGYTF; CDR3nt: TGCAGTGCTGATTTCTTTGGCGGGGTCGATGGCTACACCTTC
abundance: many; d_gene: NA; j_gene: TRBJ2-1; v_gene: TRBV12-3/TRBV12-4; CDR3aa: CASKESSYNEQFF; CDR3nt: TGTGCCAGCAAGGAGAGCTCCTACAATGAGCAGTTCTTC
abundance: many; d_gene: NA; j_gene: TRBJ2-2; v_gene: TRBV20-1; CDR3aa: CSALTDSDGELFF; CDR3nt: TGCAGTGCTCTGACAGACTCCGACGGGGAGCTGTTTTTT